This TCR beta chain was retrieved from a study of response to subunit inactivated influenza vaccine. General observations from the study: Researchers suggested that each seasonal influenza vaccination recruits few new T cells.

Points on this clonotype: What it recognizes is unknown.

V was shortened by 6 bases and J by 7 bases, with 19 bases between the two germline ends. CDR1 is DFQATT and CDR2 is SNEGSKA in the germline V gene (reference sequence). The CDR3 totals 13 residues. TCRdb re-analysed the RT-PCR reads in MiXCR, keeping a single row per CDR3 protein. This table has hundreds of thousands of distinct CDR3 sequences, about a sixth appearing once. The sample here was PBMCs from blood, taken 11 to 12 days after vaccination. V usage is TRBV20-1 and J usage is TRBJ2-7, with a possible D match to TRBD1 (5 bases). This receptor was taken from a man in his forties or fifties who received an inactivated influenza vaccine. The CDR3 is CSAPPGQGKEQYF. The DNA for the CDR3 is TGCAGTGCCCCACCGGGCCAGGGTAAAGAGCAGTACTTC.